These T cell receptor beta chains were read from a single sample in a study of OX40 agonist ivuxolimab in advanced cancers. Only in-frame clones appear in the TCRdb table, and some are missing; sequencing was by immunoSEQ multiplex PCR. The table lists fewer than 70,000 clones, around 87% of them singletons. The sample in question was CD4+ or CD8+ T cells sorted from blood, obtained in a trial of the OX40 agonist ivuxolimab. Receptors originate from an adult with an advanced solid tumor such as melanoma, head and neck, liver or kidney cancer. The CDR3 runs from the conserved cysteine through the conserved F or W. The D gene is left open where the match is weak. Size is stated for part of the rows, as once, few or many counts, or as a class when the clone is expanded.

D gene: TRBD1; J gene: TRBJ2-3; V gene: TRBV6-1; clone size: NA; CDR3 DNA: TGTGCCAGCAGCTCCTGGGACAGGGGTGATACGCAGTATTTT; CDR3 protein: CASSSWDRGDTQYF
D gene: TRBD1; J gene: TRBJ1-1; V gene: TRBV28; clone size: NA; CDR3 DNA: TGTGCCAGCAGTATACCCCAGGGGGTTACTGAAGCTTTCTTT; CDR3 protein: CASSIPQGVTEAFF
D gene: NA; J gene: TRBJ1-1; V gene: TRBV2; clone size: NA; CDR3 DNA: TGTGCCAGCCGCCGGGACATTAACACTGAAGCTTTCTTT; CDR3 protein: CASRRDINTEAFF
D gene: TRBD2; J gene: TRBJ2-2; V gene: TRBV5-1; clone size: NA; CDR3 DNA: TGCGCCAGCAGCCGGGGGGACACCGGGGAGCTGTTTTTT; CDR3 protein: CASSRGDTGELFF
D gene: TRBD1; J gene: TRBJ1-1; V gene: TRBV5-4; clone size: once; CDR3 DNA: TGTGCCAGCAGCGGGGGACAGTCTAACCCCATGAACACTGAAGCTTTCTTT; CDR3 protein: CASSGGQSNPMNTEAFF
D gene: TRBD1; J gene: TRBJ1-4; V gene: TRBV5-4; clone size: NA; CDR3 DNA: TGTGCCAGCAGCTCGGACAGGGGAAGTGAAAAACTGTTTTTT; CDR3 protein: CASSSDRGSEKLFF
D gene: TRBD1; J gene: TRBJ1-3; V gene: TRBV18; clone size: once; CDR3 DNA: TGTGCCAGCTCGCGACAGGGGACAGGGCCTGGAAACACCATATATTTT; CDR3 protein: CASSRQGTGPGNTIYF
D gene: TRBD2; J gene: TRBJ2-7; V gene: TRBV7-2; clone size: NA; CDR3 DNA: TGTGCCAGCAGCCCAAACGGACTAGCGGGGGGCTACATTGAGCAGTACTTC; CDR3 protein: CASSPNGLAGGYIEQYF
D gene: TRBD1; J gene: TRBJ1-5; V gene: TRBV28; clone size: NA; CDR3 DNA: TGTGCCAGCAGTTTATGGGGAGAGACAGGGCATACCAATCAGCCCCAGCATTTT; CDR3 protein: CASSLWGETGHTNQPQHF
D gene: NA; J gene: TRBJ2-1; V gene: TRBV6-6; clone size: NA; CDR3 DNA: TGTGCCAGCAGTCCGGGGTTTTACAATGAGCAGTTCTTC; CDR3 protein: CASSPGFYNEQFF
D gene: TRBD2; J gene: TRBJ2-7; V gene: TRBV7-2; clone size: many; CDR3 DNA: TGTGCCAGCAGCTTAGTTCCTAGCGGGGGGGCCGGCGAGCAGTACTTC; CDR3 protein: CASSLVPSGGAGEQYF
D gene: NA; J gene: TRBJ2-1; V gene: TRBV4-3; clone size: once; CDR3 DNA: TGCGCCAGCAGCCAAGATGGGTGGAATGAGCAGTTCTTC; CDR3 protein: CASSQDGWNEQFF
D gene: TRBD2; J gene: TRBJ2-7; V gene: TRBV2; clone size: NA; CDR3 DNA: TGTGCCAGCAAAGCGGCAGAGGGAGGGTACGAGCAGTACTTC; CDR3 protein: CASKAAEGGYEQYF
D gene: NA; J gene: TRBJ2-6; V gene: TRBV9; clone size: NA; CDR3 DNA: TGTGCCAGCAGCGTAGGGCAGAGCTCTGGGGCCAACGTCCTGACTTTC; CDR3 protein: CASSVGQSSGANVLTF
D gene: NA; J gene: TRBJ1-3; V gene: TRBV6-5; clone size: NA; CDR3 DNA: TGTGCCAGTAGGAACACGGGTATCTCTGGAAACACCATATATTTT; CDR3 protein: CASRNTGISGNTIYF
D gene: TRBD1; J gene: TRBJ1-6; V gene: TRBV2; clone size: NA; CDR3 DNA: TGTGCCAGCAGCATGGGACAGGGGTTCCTACCCCTCCACTTT; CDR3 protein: CASSMGQGFLPLHF
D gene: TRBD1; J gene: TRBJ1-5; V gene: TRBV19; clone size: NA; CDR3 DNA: TGTGCCAGTACCGACAGGGCGGAACAGCCCCAGCATTTT; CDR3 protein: CASTDRAEQPQHF
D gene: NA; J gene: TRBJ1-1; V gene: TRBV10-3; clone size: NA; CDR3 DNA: TGTGCCAGCAGTGAAAGAGGGGAGAACACTGAAGCTTTCTTT; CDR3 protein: CASSERGENTEAFF
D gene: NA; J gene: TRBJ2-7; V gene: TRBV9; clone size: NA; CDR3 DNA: TGTGCCAGCAGCGTGGGGGGGACAGCCGCATACGAGCAGTACTTC; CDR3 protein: CASSVGGTAAYEQYF
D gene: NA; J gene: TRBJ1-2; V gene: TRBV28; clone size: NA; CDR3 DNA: TGTGCCAGCAGCCTTTCGGGGGGTTATGGCTACACCTTC; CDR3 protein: CASSLSGGYGYTF
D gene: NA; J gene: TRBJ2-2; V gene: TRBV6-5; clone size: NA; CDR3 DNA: TGTGCCAGCAGTTATTGGTTGCCCGGGGAGCTGTTTTTT; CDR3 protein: CASSYWLPGELFF
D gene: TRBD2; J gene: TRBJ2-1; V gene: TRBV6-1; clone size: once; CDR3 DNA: TGTGCCAGCACTGGACTAGCGGGCTCCAATGAGCAGTTCTTC; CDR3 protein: CASTGLAGSNEQFF
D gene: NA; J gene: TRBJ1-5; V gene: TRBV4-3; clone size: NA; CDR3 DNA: TGCGCCAGCAGCCAAGGTCCGCCCGATAGCAATCAGCCCCAGCATTTT; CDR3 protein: CASSQGPPDSNQPQHF
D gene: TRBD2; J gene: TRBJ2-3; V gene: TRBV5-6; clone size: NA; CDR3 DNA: TGTGCCAGCAGCCCCGGGGTTCAGCGGGGGTTAGATACGCAGTATTTT; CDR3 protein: CASSPGVQRGLDTQYF
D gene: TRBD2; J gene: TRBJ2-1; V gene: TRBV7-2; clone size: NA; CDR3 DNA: TGTGCCAGCAGCTGGAGGGGGACTAGCGGTAACAATGAGCAGTTCTTC; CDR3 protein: CASSWRGTSGNNEQFF
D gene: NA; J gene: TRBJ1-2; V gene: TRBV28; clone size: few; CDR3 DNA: TGTGCCAGCAGGAGGGGGGGGCCCTATGGCTACACCTTC; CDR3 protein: CASRRGGPYGYTF
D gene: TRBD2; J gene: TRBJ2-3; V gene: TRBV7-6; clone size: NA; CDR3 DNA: TGTGCCAGCAGCTTAGAGGTTAGCGGGGCCACAGATACGCAGTATTTT; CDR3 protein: CASSLEVSGATDTQYF
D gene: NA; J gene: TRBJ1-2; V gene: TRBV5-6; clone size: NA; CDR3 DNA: TGTGCCAGCAGCTTCACGTCCGTTAACTATGGCTACACCTTC; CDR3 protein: CASSFTSVNYGYTF
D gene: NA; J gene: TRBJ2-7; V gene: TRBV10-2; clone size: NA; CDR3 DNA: TGCGCCAGCAGTGAGTCATCTAGCGCTTCCTACGAGCAGTACTTC; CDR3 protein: CASSESSSASYEQYF
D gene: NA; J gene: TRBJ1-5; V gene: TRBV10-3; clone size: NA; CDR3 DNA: TGTGCCATCAGTGATCGGGGGGCGGGTCAGCCCCAGCATTTT; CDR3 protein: CAISDRGAGQPQHF
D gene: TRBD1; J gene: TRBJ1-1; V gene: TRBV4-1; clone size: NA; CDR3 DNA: TGCGCCAGCAGCGAAGCATACAGGGGTGACACTGAAGCTTTCTTT; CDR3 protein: CASSEAYRGDTEAFF
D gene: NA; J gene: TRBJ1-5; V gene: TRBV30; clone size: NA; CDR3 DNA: TGTGCCTGGAGTGGTGGGCTAGGGAATCAGCCCCAGCATTTT; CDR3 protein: CAWSGGLGNQPQHF
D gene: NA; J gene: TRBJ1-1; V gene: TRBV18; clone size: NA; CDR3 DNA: TGTGCCAGCTCCTCCGGCTACGGAGTTACTGAAGCTTTCTTT; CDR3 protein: CASSSGYGVTEAFF
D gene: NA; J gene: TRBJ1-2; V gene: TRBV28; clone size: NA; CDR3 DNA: TGTGCCAGCTTAAGGCAGGACTATGGCTACACCTTC; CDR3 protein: CASLRQDYGYTF
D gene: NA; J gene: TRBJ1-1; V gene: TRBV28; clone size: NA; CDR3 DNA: TGTGCCAGCGTCAGTAACACTGAAGCTTTCTTT; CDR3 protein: CASVSNTEAFF
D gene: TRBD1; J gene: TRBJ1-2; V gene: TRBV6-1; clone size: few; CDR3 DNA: TGTGCCAGCAGAGAACAGGGGAACTATGGCTACACCTTC; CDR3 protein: CASREQGNYGYTF
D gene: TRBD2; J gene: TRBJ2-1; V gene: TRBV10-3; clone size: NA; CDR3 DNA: TGTGCCATCAACGCGGGAGGTGAGCAGTTCTTC; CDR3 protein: CAINAGGEQFF
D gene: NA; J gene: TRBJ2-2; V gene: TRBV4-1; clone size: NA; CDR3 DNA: TGCGCCAGCAGCCCTGGGCCAGGGCAAGGGGAGCTGTTTTTT; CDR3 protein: CASSPGPGQGELFF
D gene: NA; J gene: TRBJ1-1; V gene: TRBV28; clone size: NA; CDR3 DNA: TGTGCCAGCAGTTCCTGGGGGGGCACTGAAGCTTTCTTT; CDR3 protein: CASSSWGGTEAFF
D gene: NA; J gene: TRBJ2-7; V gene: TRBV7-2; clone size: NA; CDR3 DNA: TGTGCCAGCAGCTCAAGGGGGAGTTCCTACGAGCAGTACTTC; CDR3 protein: CASSSRGSSYEQYF
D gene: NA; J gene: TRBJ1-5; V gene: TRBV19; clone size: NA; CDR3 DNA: TGTGCCAGTATGGAGGACGTTAGTGACCAGCCCCAGCATTTT; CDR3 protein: CASMEDVSDQPQHF
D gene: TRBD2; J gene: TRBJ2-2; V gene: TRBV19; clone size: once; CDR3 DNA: TGTGCCAGTAGCCGGGGACTAGCGGGAGGGCCAGGCCGGGAGCTGTTTTTT; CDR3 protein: CASSRGLAGGPGRELFF
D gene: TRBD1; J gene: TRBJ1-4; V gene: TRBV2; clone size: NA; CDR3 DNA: TGTGCCAGCAGTAGGGACAGGGGGCACGAAAAACTGTTTTTT; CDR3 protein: CASSRDRGHEKLFF
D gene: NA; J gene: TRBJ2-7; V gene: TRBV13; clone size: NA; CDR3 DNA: TGTGCCAGCAGCAAGGGACACTCCGACTACGAGCAGTACTTC; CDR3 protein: CASSKGHSDYEQYF
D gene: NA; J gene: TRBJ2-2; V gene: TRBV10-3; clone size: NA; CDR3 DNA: TGTGCCATCAGTGGCAGGGGTAACCGGGGAGCTGTTTTT; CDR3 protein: CAISGRGNRGAVF
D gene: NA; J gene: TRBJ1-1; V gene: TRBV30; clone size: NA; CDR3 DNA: TGTGCCTGGAGTACAGGGTATAGGAGCACTGAAGCTTTCTTT; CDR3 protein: CAWSTGYRSTEAFF
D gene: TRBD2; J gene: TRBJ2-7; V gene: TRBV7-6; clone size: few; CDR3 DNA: TGTGCCAGCAGCTCTGGCGGGGGGACTAGCGGGAGTTACGAGCAGTACTTC; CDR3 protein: CASSSGGGTSGSYEQYF
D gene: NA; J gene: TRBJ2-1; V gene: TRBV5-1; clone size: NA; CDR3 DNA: TGCGCCAGCAGCCCCAGAGGCGGGGACTGGGAGCAGTTCTTC; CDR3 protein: CASSPRGGDWEQFF
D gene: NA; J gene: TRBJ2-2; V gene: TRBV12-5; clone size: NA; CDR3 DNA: TGTGCTAGTGGACACCGCCAATCCGGGGAGCTGTTTTTT; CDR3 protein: CASGHRQSGELFF
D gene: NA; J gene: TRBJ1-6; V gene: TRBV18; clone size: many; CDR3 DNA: TGTGCCAGCTCACCACCTCAAGGCTCGGGCAATTCACCCCTCCACTTT; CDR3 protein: CASSPPQGSGNSPLHF
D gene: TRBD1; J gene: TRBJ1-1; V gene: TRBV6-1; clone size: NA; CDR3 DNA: TGTGCCAGCAGTGCCGGACAGGGGAACACTGAAGCTTTCTTT; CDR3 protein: CASSAGQGNTEAFF
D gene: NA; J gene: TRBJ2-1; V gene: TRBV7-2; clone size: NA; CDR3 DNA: TGTGCCAGCAGCTTAATAAGGCTAGTGAATGAGCAGTTCTTC; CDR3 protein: CASSLIRLVNEQFF
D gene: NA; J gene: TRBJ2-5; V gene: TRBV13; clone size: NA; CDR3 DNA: TGTGCCAGCAGCTTACTCGGGAGTGGTGAGACCCAGTACTTC; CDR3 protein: CASSLLGSGETQYF